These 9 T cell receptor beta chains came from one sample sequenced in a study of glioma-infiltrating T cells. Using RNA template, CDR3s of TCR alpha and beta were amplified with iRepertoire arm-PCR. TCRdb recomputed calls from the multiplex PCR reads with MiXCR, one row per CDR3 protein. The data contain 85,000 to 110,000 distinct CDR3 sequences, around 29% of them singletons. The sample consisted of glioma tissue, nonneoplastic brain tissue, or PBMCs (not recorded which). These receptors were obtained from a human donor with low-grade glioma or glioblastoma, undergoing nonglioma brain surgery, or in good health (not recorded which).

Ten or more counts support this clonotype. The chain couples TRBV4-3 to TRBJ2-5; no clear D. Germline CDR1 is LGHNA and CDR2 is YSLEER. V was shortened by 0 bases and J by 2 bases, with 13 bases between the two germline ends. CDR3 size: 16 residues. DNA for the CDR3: TGCGCCAGCAGCCAAGATCGGATGAACGGACAAGAGACCCAGTACTTC. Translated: CASSQDRMNGQETQYF.

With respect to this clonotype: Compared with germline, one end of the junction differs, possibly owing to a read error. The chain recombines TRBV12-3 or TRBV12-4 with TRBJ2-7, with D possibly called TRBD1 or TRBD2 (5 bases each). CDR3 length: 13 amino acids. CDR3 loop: CATSPGPLDEQYF. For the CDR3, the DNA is TGTGCCACCAGTCCGGGACCCTTAGACGAGCAGTACTTC.

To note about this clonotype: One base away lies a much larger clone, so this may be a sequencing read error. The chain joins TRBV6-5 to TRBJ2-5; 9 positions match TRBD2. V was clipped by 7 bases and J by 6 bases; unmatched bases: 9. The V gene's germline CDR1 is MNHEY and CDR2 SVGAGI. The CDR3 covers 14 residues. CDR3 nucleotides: TGTGCCAGCAAAGGCGGGGGGGCTGGGAAGACCCAGTACTTC. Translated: CASKGGGAGKTQYF.

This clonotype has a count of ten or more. The chain's CDR3 is CSAASAPNGDYEQYF. For the CDR3, the DNA is TGCAGTGCTGCTTCAGCTCCCAACGGGGATTACGAGCAGTACTTC. The chain joins TRBV20-1 to TRBJ2-7; a weak D match, TRBD2 (5 bases). The CDR3 contains 15 residues. V was clipped by 5 bases and J by 4 bases, with 21 bases between them. Per germline, CDR1 DFQATT and CDR2 SNEGSKA (reference sequence).

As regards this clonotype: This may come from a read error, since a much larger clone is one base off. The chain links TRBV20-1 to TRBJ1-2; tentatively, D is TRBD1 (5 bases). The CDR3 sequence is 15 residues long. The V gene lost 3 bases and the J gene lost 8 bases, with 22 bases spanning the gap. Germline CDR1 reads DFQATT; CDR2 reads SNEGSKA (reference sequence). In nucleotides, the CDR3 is TGCAGTGCTAGGATCCGGGGGGATGAAGGCTCCGGCTACACCTTC. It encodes CSARIRGDEGSGYTF.

The CDR3 DNA sequence: TGCGCCAGCAGCCGTTTCTGGACAGGGTTTGAGCAGTACTTC. This encodes CASSRFWTGFEQYF. V gene TRBV4-1 combines with J gene TRBJ2-7; TRBD1 matches at 8 bases. Germline CDR1 is MGHRA and CDR2 is YSYEKL. V lost 4 bases to trimming and J lost 7 bases; unmatched junction nucleotides: 9. The CDR3 has 14 residues.

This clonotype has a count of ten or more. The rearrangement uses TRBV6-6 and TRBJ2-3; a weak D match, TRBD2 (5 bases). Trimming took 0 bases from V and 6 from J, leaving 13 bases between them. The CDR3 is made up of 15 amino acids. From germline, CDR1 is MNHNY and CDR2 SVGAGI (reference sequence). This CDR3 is CASSYSRDPGDTQYF. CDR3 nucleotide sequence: TGTGCCAGCAGTTACTCCCGCGACCCGGGGGATACGCAGTATTTT.

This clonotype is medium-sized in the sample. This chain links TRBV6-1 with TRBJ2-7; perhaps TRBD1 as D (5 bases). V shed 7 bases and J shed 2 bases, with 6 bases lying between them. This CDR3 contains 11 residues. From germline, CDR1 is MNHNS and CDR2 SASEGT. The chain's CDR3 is CASTGTYEQYF. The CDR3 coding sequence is TGTGCCAGCACAGGGACCTACGAGCAGTACTTC.

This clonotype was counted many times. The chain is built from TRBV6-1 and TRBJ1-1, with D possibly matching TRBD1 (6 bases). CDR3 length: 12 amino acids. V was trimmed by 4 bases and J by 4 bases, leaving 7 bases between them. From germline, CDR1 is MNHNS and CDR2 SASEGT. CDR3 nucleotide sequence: TGTGCCAGCAGTGGGGACATCACTGAAGCTTTCTTT. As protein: CASSGDITEAFF.